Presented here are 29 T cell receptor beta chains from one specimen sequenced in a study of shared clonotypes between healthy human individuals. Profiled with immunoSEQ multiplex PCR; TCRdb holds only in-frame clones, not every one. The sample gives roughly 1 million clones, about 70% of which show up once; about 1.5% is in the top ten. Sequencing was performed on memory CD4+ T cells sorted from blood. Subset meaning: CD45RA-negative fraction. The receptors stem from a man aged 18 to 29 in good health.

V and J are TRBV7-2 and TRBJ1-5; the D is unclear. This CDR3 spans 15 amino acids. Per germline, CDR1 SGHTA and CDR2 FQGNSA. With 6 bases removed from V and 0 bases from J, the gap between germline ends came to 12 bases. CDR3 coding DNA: TGTGCCAGCAGTTACCAGTCCTATAGCAATCAGCCCCAGCATTTT. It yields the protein CASSYQSYSNQPQHF.

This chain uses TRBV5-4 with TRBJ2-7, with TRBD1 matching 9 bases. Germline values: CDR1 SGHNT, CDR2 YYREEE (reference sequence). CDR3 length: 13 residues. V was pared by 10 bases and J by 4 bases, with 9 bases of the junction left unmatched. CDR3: CAGCPGQGYEQYF. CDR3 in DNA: TGTGCCGGTTGCCCAGGACAGGGGTACGAGCAGTACTTC.

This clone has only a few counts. CDR3 nucleotide sequence: TGTGCCAGCAGCTTAGGTTCCGGTGCTCGGGAGACCCAGTACTTC. Translated: CASSLGSGARETQYF. The chain couples TRBV11-3 to TRBJ2-5; D not certain. This CDR3 spans 15 amino acids. The V and J ends lost 1 base and 5 bases respectively, with 14 bases between them. CDR1 is SGHNT and CDR2 is YENEEA in the germline V gene.

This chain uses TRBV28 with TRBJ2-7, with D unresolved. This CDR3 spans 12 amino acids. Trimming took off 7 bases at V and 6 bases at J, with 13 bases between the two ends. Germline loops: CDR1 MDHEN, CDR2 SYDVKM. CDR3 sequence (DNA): TGTGCCAGCACCGAAAGTCCGGGCGAGCAGTACTTC. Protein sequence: CASTESPGEQYF. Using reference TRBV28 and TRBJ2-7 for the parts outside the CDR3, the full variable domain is DVKVTQSSRYLVKRTGEKVFLECVQDMDHENMFWYRQDPGLGLRLIYFSYDVKMKEKGDIPEGYSVSREKKERFSLILESASTNQTSMYLCASTESPGEQYFGPGTRLTVT.

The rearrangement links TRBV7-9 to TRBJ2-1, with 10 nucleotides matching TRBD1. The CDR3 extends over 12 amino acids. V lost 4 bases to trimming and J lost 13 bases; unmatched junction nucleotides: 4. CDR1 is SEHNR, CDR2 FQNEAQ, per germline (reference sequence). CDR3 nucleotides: TGTGCCAGCAGCTCGACAGGGGGCAGACAGTTCTTC. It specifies CASSSTGGRQFF.

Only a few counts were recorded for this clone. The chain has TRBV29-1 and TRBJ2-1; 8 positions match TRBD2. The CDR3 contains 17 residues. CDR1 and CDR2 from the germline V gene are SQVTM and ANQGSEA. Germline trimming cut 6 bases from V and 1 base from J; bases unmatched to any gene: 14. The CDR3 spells CSVYPMKRGSSYNEQFF. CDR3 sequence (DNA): TGCAGCGTCTACCCGATGAAGCGGGGGTCGTCCTACAATGAGCAGTTCTTC.

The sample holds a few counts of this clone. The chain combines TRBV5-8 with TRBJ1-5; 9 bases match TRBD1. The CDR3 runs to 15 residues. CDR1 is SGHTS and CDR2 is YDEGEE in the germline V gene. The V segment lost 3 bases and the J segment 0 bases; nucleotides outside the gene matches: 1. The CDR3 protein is CASSWGQGSNQPQHF. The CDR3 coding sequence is TGTGCCAGCAGCTGGGGACAGGGTAGCAATCAGCCCCAGCATTTT. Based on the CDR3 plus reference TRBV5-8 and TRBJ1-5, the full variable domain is EAGVTQSPTHLIKTRGQQATLRCSPISGHTSVYWYQQALGLGLQFLLWYDEGEERNRGNFPPRFSGRQFPNYSSELNVNALELEDSALYLCASSWGQGSNQPQHFGDGTRLSIL.

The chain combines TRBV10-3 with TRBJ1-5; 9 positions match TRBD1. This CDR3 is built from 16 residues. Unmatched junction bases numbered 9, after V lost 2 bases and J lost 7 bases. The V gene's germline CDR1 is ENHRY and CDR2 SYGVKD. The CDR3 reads CAISEGDRVNGQPQHF. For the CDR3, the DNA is TGTGCCATCAGTGAGGGGGACAGGGTAAACGGGCAGCCCCAGCATTTT.

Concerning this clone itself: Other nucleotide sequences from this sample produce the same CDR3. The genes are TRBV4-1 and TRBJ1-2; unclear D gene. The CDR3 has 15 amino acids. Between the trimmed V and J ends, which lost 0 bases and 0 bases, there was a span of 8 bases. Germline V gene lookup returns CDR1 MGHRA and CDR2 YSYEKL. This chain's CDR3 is CASSQDSAANYGYTF. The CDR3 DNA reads TGCGCCAGCAGCCAAGATTCGGCAGCTAACTATGGCTACACCTTC.

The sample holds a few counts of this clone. The CDR3 region is CASRRDRGRGEKLFF. The CDR3, as DNA: TGTGCCAGCAGACGGGACAGGGGGCGGGGAGAAAAACTGTTTTTT. The chain combines TRBV6-5 with TRBJ1-4; the match to TRBD1 covers 12 bases. This CDR3 contains 15 residues. Losses at the gene ends were 6 bases for V and 8 bases for J; bases not matched to a gene: 7. The V gene's germline CDR1 is MNHEY and CDR2 SVGAGI.

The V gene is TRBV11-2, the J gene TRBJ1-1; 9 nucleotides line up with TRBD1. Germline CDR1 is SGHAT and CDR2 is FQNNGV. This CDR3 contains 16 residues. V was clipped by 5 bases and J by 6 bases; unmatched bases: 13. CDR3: CASSHPPGQGVAEAFF. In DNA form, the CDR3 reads TGTGCCAGCAGCCACCCCCCGGGACAGGGTGTAGCTGAAGCTTTCTTT.

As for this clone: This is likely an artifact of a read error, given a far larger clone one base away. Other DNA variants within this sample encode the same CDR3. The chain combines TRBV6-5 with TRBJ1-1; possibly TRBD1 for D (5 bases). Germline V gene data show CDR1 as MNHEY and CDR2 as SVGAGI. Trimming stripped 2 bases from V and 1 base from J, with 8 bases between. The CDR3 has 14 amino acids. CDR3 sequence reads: CASSYGTANTEAFF. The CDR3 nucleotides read TGTGCCAGCAGTTACGGGACGGCGAACACTGAAGCTTTCTTT.

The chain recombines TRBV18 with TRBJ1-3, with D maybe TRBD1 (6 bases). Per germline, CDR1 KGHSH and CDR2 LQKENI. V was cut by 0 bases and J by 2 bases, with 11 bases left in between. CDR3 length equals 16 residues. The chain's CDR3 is CASSPPGGQAGNTIYF. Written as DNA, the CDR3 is TGTGCCAGCTCACCACCGGGGGGGCAAGCTGGAAACACCATATATTTT.

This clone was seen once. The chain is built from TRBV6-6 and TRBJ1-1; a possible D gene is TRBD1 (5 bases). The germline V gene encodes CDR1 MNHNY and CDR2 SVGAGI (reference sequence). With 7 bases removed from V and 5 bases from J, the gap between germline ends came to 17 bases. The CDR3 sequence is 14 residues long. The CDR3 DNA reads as TGTGCCAGCATACCTTCTGGGCGGGGGACTGAAGCTTTCTTT. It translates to CASIPSGRGTEAFF.

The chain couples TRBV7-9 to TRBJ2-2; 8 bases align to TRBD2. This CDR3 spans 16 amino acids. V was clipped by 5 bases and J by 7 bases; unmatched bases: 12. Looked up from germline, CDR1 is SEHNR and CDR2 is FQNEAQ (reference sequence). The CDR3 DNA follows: TGTGCCAGCAGCCCCATGCGGGGGGCGTCGGACGGGGAGCTGTTTTTT. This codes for CASSPMRGASDGELFF.

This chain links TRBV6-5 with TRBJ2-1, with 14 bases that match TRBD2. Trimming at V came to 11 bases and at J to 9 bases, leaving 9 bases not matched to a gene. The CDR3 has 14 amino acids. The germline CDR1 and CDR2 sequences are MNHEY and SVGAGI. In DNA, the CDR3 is TGTGCCCCCCATAGGACTAGCGGGAGGCTTGAGCAGTTCTTC. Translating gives CAPHRTSGRLEQFF.

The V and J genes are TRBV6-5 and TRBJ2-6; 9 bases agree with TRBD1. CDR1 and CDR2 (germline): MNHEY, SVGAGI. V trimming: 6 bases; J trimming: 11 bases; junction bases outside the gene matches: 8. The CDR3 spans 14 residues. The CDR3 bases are TGTGCCAGCAGCCGGCGGGACAGGGTAGACGTCCTGACTTTC. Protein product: CASSRRDRVDVLTF.

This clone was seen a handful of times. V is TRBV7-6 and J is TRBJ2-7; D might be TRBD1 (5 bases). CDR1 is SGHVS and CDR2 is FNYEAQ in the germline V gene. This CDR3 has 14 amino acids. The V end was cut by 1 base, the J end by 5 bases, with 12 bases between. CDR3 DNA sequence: TGTGCCAGCAGCTTAGGCAGGGCTGGGCACGAGCAGTACTTC. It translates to CASSLGRAGHEQYF.

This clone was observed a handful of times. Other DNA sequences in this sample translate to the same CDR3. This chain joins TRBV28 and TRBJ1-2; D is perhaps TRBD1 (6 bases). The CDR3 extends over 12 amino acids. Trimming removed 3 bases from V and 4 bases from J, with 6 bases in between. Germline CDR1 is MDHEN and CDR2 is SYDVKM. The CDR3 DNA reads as TGTGCCAGCAGTTTGACAGGCTATGGCTACACCTTC. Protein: CASSLTGYGYTF.

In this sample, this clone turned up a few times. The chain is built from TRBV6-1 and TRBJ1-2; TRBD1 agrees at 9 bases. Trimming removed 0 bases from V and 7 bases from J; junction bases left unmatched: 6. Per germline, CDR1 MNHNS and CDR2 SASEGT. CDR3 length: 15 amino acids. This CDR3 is CASSEALRTGVGYTF. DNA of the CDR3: TGTGCCAGCAGTGAAGCGCTTCGGACAGGGGTTGGCTACACCTTC.

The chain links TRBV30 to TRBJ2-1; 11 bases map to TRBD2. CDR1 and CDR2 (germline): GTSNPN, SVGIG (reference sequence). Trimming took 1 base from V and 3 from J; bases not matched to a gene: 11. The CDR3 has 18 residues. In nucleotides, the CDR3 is TGTGCCTGGAGTGGATTTAAGGGGACTAGCGGAGACTACAATGAGCAGTTCTTC. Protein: CAWSGFKGTSGDYNEQFF.

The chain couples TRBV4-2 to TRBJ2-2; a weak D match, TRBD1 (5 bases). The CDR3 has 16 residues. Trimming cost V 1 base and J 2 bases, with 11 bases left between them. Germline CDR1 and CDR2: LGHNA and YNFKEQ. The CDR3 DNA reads TGTGCCAGCAGCCAAGCGCTACAGGTCAACACCGGGGAGCTGTTTTTT. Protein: CASSQALQVNTGELFF.

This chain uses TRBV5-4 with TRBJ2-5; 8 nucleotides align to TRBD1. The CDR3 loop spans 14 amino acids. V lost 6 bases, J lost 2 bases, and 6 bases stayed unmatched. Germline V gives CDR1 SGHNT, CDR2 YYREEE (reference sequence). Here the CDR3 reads CASTLTGVQETQYF. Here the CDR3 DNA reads TGTGCCAGCACCCTGACAGGGGTTCAAGAGACCCAGTACTTC.

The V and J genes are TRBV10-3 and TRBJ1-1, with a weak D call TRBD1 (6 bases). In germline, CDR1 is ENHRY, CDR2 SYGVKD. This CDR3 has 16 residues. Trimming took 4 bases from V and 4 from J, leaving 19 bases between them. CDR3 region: CAISGDTGGYRTEAFF. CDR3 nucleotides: TGTGCCATCAGTGGGGACACGGGAGGGTATCGCACTGAAGCTTTCTTT.

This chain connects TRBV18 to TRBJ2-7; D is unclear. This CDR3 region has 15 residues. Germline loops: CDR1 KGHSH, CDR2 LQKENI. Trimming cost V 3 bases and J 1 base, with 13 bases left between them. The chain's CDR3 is CASSPPPSESYEQYF. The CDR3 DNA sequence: TGTGCCAGCTCACCCCCTCCATCCGAATCCTACGAGCAGTACTTC.

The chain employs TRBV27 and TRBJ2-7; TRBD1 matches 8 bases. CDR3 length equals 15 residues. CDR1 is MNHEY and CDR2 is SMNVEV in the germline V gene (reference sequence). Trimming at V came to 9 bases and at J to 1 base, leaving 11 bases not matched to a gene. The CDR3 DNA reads TGTGCCAGGGGCCGAAACAGGGGGAGGTCCTACGAGCAGTACTTC. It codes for CARGRNRGRSYEQYF.

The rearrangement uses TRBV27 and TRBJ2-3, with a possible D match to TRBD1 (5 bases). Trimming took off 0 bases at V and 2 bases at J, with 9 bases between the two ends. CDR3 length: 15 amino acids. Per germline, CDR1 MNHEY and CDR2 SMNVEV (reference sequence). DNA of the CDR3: TGTGCCAGCAGTTTATCTGGGGCAAACACAGATACGCAGTATTTT. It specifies CASSLSGANTDTQYF.

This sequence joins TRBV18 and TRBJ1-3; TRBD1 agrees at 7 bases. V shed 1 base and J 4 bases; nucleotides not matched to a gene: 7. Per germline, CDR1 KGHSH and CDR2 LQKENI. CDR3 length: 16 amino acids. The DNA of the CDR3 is TGTGCCAGCTCACCACAAGAGACAGGGAACGGAAACACCATATATTTT. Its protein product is CASSPQETGNGNTIYF.

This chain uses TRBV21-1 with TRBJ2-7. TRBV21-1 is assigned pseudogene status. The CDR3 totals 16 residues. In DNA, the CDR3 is TGTGCCAGCAGCAAAGAAAGGCTGACCAGCTCCTACGAGCAGTACTTC. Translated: CASSKERLTSSYEQYF.